Each of the 7 T cell receptor beta chains below was sequenced from the same sample in a study of metastatic and nonmetastatic thyroid tumors. Thyroid surgery had not been preceded by any treatment in any patient. MiXCR reprocessed the PCR reads for TCRdb. The sample carries roughly 40,000 clones, around an eighth recorded once. The source material was blood. Source of these receptors: a male donor with papillary thyroid cancer or a benign thyroid nodule (not recorded which). Some clones in this sample may be carry-over from other donors' samples.

The table lists this clone with a few counts. The chain combines TRBV27 with TRBJ2-2; D might be TRBD1 (6 bases). Germline values: CDR1 MNHEY, CDR2 SMNVEV (reference sequence). The CDR3 is 17 residues long. V lost 3 bases to trimming and J lost 5 bases, with 19 bases between them. The CDR3 here is CASSFMGDWTETGELFF. The DNA of the CDR3 is TGTGCCAGCAGTTTTATGGGGGATTGGACAGAGACCGGGGAGCTGTTTTTT.

This clone was recorded at least ten times. Different DNA sequences within this sample yield the same CDR3. J is TRBJ1-1 and V is TRBV5-1; a weak D match, TRBD1 (5 bases). V shed 2 bases and J shed 4 bases, with 9 bases lying between them. Germline V gene sequence: CDR1 SGHRS, CDR2 YFSETQ. The CDR3 runs to 13 residues. The CDR3 protein is CASSFQGVTEAFF. DNA of the CDR3: TGCGCCAGCAGCTTTCAAGGGGTCACTGAAGCTTTCTTT.

This clone was seen ten or more times. The chain employs TRBV5-1 and TRBJ1-2; 7 bases are shared with TRBD1. CDR3 length: 15 residues. V lost 3 bases to trimming and J lost 5 bases; unmatched junction nucleotides: 10. CDR1 is SGHRS, CDR2 YFSETQ, per germline. The CDR3 DNA reads as TGCGCCAGCAGCTCTTCGACAGGGCAAGGTTATGGCTACACCTTC. Amino acid sequence: CASSSSTGQGYGYTF.

This clone was detected ten times or more. CDR3 coding DNA: TGTGCCAGCAGCCTTTGGGACAGGGACTACGAGCAGTACTTC. It yields the protein CASSLWDRDYEQYF. The chain recombines TRBV11-2 with TRBJ2-7; TRBD1 matches at 9 bases. V was pared by 5 bases and J by 3 bases, with 5 bases of the junction left unmatched. The CDR3 runs to 14 residues. CDR1 and CDR2 from the germline V gene are SGHAT and FQNNGV.

This clone appeared many times. J is TRBJ2-1 and V is TRBV6-5; TRBD2 aligns across 13 bases. The CDR3 consists of 17 residues. Looked up from germline, CDR1 is MNHEY and CDR2 is SVGAGI. With 2 bases clipped from V and 1 base from J, the junction kept 2 bases outside the gene matches. This chain's CDR3 is CASSYTGLAGSYNEQFF. CDR3 in DNA: TGTGCCAGCAGTTACACGGGACTAGCGGGATCCTACAATGAGCAGTTCTTC.

This clone was counted many times. The sample holds other DNA sequences that translate to the same CDR3. CDR3 in amino acids: CASKGTGRGEQFF. CDR3 nucleotide sequence: TGCGCCAGCAAGGGGACTGGGCGAGGTGAGCAGTTCTTC. The J gene is TRBJ2-1, the V gene TRBV4-1, with a possible D match to TRBD2 (6 bases). Germline lookup yields CDR1 MGHRA and CDR2 YSYEKL. V was clipped by 7 bases and J by 9 bases, with 16 bases between them. The CDR3 consists of 13 residues.

This clone was counted ten times or more. This sequence joins TRBV19 and TRBJ1-2, with D perhaps TRBD1 (6 bases). V was shortened by 3 bases and J by 8 bases, with 16 bases between the two germline ends. CDR3 length: 14 amino acids. Germline V gives CDR1 LNHDA, CDR2 SQIVND (reference sequence). This chain's CDR3 is CASSIGQFSGGYTF. CDR3 DNA sequence: TGTGCCAGTAGTATCGGACAGTTTTCGGGGGGCTACACCTTC.